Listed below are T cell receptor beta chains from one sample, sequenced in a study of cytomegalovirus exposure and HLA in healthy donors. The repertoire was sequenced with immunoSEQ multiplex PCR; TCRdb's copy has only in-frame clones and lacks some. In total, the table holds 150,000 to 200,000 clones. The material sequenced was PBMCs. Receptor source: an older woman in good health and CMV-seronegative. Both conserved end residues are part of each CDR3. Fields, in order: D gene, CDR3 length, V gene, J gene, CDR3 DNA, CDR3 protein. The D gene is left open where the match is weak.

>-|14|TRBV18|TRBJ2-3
TGTGCCAGCTCACCGAGCGGACCCACAGATACGCAGTATTTT
CASSPSGPTDTQYF
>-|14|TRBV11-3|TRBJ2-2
TGTGCCAGCAGCCCCGAGCTTCGGACCGGGGAGCTGTTTTTT
CASSPELRTGELFF
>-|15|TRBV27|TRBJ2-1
TGTGCCAGCAGGCGGACTATTGGGGCCGGGTATGAGCAGTTCTTC
CASRRTIGAGYEQFF
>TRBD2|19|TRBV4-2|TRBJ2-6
TGTGCCAGCAGCCAACTAGCGGGAGAACTGGTCTCTGGGGCCAACGTCCTGACTTTC
CASSQLAGELVSGANVLTF
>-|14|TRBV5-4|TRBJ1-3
TGTGCCAGCAGCAGGGGGTTCTCTGGAAACACCATATATTTT
CASSRGFSGNTIYF
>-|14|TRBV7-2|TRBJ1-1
TGTGCCAGCAGAGCAGCCGGGGGGGGCACTGAAGCTTTCTTT
CASRAAGGGTEAFF
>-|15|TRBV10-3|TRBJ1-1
TGTGCCATCAGTGAGTCGGGGGGGACTAACACTGAAGCTTTCTTT
CAISESGGTNTEAFF
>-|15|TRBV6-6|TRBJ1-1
TGTGCCAGCAGTTCCACCAAACAGGGGAACACTGAAGCTTTCTTT
CASSSTKQGNTEAFF
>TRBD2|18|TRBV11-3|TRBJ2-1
TGTGCCAGCAGCCCCGGGGCTAGCGGTAGGGCCTCCTACAATGAGCAGTTCTTC
CASSPGASGRASYNEQFF
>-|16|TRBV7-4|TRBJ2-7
TGTGCCAGCAGCTTAGAGCCCTCCAGGGGTTCCCACGAGCAGTACTTC
CASSLEPSRGSHEQYF
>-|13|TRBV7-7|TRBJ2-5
TGTGCCAGCAGCTTTCGCCAGAAAGAGACCCAGTACTTC
CASSFRQKETQYF
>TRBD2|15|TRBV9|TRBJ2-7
TGTGCCAGCAGCGTAGCGGCGGGAGAATGGGGCGAGCAGTACTTC
CASSVAAGEWGEQYF
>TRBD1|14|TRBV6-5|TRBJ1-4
TGTGCCAGCAGCGACAGGGGGCTCAATGAAAAACTGTTTTTT
CASSDRGLNEKLFF
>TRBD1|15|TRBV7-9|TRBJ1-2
TGTGCCAGCAGCCGCCGGGACAGGGCTAACTATGGCTACACCTTC
CASSRRDRANYGYTF
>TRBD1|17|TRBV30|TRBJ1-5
TGTGCCTGGAGTACCGACAGGGGTAGATATAGCAATCAGCCCCAGCATTTT
CAWSTDRGRYSNQPQHF
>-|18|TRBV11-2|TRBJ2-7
TGTGCCAGCAGCTCAGGAGGTCACAGTGGCCAAAGCTCCTACGAGCAGTACTTC
CASSSGGHSGQSSYEQYF
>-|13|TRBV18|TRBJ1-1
TGTGCCAGCTCTCCCACGACAGGAGCTGAAGCTTTCTTT
CASSPTTGAEAFF
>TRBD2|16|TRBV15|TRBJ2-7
TGTGCCACCAGCAGAGATAGACGGACTAGCCTCTACGAGCAGTACTTC
CATSRDRRTSLYEQYF
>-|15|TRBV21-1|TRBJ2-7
TGTGCCAGCACCTCAGAACAGGGGGAGAGGGACGAGCAGTACTTC
CASTSEQGERDEQYF
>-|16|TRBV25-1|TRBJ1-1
TGTGCCAGCAGTGGTTTCCAATCAGTGGGGAGCACTGAAGCTTTCTTT
CASSGFQSVGSTEAFF
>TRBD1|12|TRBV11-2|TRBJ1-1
TGTGCCAGCAGGCGCACAGGGGGGGAAGCTTTCTTT
CASRRTGGEAFF
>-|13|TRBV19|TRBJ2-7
TGTGCCAGTAGTCCAGGGATCTCCTACGAGCAGTACTTC
CASSPGISYEQYF
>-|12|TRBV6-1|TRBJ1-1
TGTGCCAGCAGACTAAGCTACACTGAAGCTTTCTTT
CASRLSYTEAFF
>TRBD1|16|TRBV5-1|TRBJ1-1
TGCGCCAGCAGCTTGGCCGGGGGACAGGGGGCCACTGAAGCTTTCTTT
CASSLAGGQGATEAFF
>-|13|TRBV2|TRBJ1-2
TGTGCCAGCAGTGTACAGAAACCCTATGGCTACACCTTC
CASSVQKPYGYTF
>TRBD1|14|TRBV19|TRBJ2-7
TGTGCCAGTAGTATCAGACAGGGCCCCTACGAGCAGTACTTC
CASSIRQGPYEQYF
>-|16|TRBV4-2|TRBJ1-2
TGTGCCAGCAGCCAAGAGGCCCTCGGGGTTGGTTATGGCTACACCTTC
CASSQEALGVGYGYTF
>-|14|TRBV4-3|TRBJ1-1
TGCGCCAGCAGCCACCAGACAGAGAACACTGAAGCTTTCTTT
CASSHQTENTEAFF
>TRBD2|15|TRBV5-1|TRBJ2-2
TGCGCCAGCATTGAGCTAGCGGGAGCCACCGGGGAGCTGTTTTTT
CASIELAGATGELFF
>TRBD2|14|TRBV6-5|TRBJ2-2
TGTGCCAGCAGTTACGCCCCTAGCGGGAGGGAGCTGTTTTTT
CASSYAPSGRELFF
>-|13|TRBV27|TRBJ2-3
TGTGCCAGCAGTCACTCTCGGGCAGATACGCAGTATTTT
CASSHSRADTQYF
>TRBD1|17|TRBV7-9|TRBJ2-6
TGTGCCAGCAGCCGGGACAGGGGAAGCTCTGGGGCCAACGTCCTGACTTTC
CASSRDRGSSGANVLTF
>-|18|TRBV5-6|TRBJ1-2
TGTGCCAGCAATGTGGGGGGTCCCCATCGGTTCGGTGGCTATGGCTACACCTTC
CASNVGGPHRFGGYGYTF
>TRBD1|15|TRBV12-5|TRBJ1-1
TGTGCTAGTGAGGACAGGGTACGCGGTAGCGCTGAAGCTTTCTTT
CASEDRVRGSAEAFF
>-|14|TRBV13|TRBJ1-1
TGTGCCAGCAGCTTAGGCCTACAGCCCACTGAAGCTTTCTTT
CASSLGLQPTEAFF
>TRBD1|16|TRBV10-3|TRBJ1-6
TGTGCCATCAGTGAGAATGGACAGGTGCTAAATTCACCCCTCCACTTT
CAISENGQVLNSPLHF